The 11 T cell receptor beta chains in this list originate from one sample, sequenced in a study of blood T cell repertoires in COVID-19. Profiling relied on immunoSEQ multiplex PCR, and the TCRdb table lists in-frame clones only, not all of them. The sample lists fewer than 350,000 clones; roughly 79% were seen once. The specimen sequenced was peripheral blood. The source is a woman in her sixties or seventies with active or convalescent COVID-19.

The rearrangement uses TRBV4-1 and TRBJ1-4, with D possibly being TRBD1 (6 bases). V lost 7 bases to trimming and J lost 0 bases, with 15 bases between them. Germline V gene lookup returns CDR1 MGHRA and CDR2 YSYEKL. This CDR3 contains 16 residues. The CDR3 nucleotides read TGCGCCAGCAAAATCGTTCGGGACACAACTAATGAAAAACTGTTTTTT. This codes for CASKIVRDTTNEKLFF.

This clone occurred once. The chain is built from TRBV5-1 and TRBJ2-1; 14 bases agree with TRBD2. The V segment lost 5 bases and the J segment 2 bases; nucleotides outside the gene matches: 3. Germline assignment: CDR1 SGHRS and CDR2 YFSETQ. The CDR3 runs 16 residues. CDR3 region: CASRRTSGGTYNEQFF. The CDR3 nucleotides read TGCGCCAGCAGGAGGACTAGCGGGGGGACCTACAATGAGCAGTTCTTC.

V usage is TRBV21-1 and J usage is TRBJ1-2; TRBD1 was called by the table and not checked on the DNA. TRBV21-1 is described as a pseudogene. CDR3 length equals 18 residues. Written as DNA, the CDR3 is TGTGCCAGCAGCAAAGCCTCATTCAGGGGCCAGGGCAACTATGGCTACACCTTC. Its protein product is CASSKASFRGQGNYGYTF.

V gene TRBV29-1 combines with J gene TRBJ1-1, with D hard to call. CDR3 size: 11 residues. Trimming removed 7 bases from V and 3 bases from J, with 9 bases in between. Germline values: CDR1 SQVTM, CDR2 ANQGSEA. The CDR3: CSALLYTEAFF. The CDR3 DNA is TGCAGCGCCCTCTTATACACTGAAGCTTTCTTT.

Concerning this clone itself: One end of the junction does not line up with germline, which may come from a read error. The chain couples TRBV7-9 to TRBJ1-1; unclear D gene. CDR1 and CDR2 from the germline V gene are SEHNR and FQNEAQ (reference sequence). CDR3 size: 14 residues. In nucleotides, the CDR3 is TGTGCCAGCAGCTTAGCGCGTGGCGACACAGAAGCTTTCTTT. Its translation: CASSLARGDTEAFF.

The V and J genes are TRBV4-2 and TRBJ2-3; D is perhaps TRBD2 (7 bases). Germline CDR1 is LGHNA and CDR2 is YNFKEQ. V dropped 0 bases and J dropped 5 bases, with 15 bases sitting between them. The CDR3 covers 16 residues. CDR3: CASSQDEGGLGDTQYF. CDR3 nucleotide sequence: TGTGCCAGCAGCCAAGACGAGGGGGGGCTGGGAGATACGCAGTATTTT.

The J gene is TRBJ2-1, the V gene TRBV7-3; TRBD1 matches 9 bases. The V segment lost 5 bases and the J segment 6 bases; nucleotides outside the gene matches: 8. From germline, CDR1 is SGHTA and CDR2 FQGTGA. The CDR3 spans 15 residues. The CDR3 region is CASSPGTGPLNEQFF. The DNA for the CDR3 is TGTGCCAGCAGCCCGGGGACAGGGCCGCTCAATGAGCAGTTCTTC.

The V and J genes are TRBV5-4 and TRBJ2-5; TRBD2 might be the D (7 bases). Trimming pared 1 base from V and 5 bases from J, leaving 15 bases between. Germline CDR1 and CDR2: SGHNT and YYREEE (reference sequence). This CDR3 comprises 15 residues. In nucleotides, the CDR3 is TGTGCCAGCAGCTTGCGTGGGGGGGCCGGTGAGACCCAGTACTTC. It codes for CASSLRGGAGETQYF. The full variable domain, in which reference TRBV5-4 and TRBJ2-5 provide the parts outside the CDR3, is ETGVTQSPTHLIKTRGQQVTLRCSSQSGHNTVSWYQQALGQGPQFIFQYYREEENGRGNFPPRFSGLQFPNYSSELNVNALELDDSALYLCASSLRGGAGETQYFGPGTRLLVL.

The V call is TRBV5-8, the J call TRBJ1-2; 8 bases align to TRBD1. The CDR3 is made up of 14 amino acids. Trimming took 4 bases from V and 4 from J; bases not matched to a gene: 6. Germline V gene lookup returns CDR1 SGHTS and CDR2 YDEGEE. CDR3 sequence (DNA): TGTGCCAGCAGCCGAGGACAGGGCCCCTATGGCTACACCTTC. Translated: CASSRGQGPYGYTF. The full variable domain, its missing parts supplied by reference TRBV5-8 and TRBJ1-2, is EAGVTQSPTHLIKTRGQQATLRCSPISGHTSVYWYQQALGLGLQFLLWYDEGEERNRGNFPPRFSGRQFPNYSSELNVNALELEDSALYLCASSRGQGPYGYTFGSGTRLTVV.

This chain joins TRBV3-1 (or the pseudogene TRBV3-2) and TRBJ2-1, with 10 bases that match TRBD2. With V trimmed by 7 bases and J by 15 bases, 9 bases remained unmatched. The CDR3 is 12 amino acids. Per the germline V gene, CDR1 is LGHDT and CDR2 is YNNKEL (reference sequence). This CDR3 is CASIEAGGPAFF. The DNA of the CDR3 is TGTGCCAGCATCGAAGCGGGGGGGCCTGCGTTCTTC.

The J gene is TRBJ1-1, the V gene TRBV7-3; the match to TRBD1 covers 9 bases. CDR1 is SGHTA, CDR2 FQGTGA, per germline. This CDR3 has 15 amino acids. Losses at the gene ends were 5 bases for V and 4 bases for J; bases not matched to a gene: 8. CDR3 amino acids: CASSITGGGSTEAFF. DNA for the CDR3: TGTGCCAGCAGCATCACAGGGGGCGGGAGCACTGAAGCTTTCTTT.